The clone carrying this T cell receptor (beta chain) turned up a few times. Its specificity is unknown. The entry originates in a study of Ad26.COV2.S vaccination and SARS-CoV-2 variants. Study-wide context: Donor was one of the participants in the Ad26.COV2.S arm of the COV1001 trial. Ad26.COV2.S was injected intramuscularly once or twice, 56 days apart. General study results and limits: Vaccinated individuals (as opposed to placebo recipients) had higher spike-specific TCR breadth. The breadth of spike-specific CD8+ and CD4+ T cell responses after vaccination was reportedly substantial.

Treatment of the sample: roughly 18 received Ad26.COV2.S at low or high dose, single or two shots; 5 received placebo; per-sample allocation not given. Material that was analyzed had been drawn on day 63 after the first vaccine or placebo injection. Trimming took 3 bases from V and 3 from J; bases not matched to a gene: 2. Germline values: CDR1 SGHRS, CDR2 YFSETQ. The CDR3 consists of 14 residues. The data were produced by immunoSEQ multiplex PCR, yet TCRdb's version contains in-frame clones alone and is incomplete. The table has roughly 700,000 clones, more than 80% seen once; the top ten hold over 1.3%.

This rearrangement joins TRBV5-1 to TRBJ1-3, with TRBD1 matching 8 bases. The source of this sequence is a person between 18 and 60 years old who received the Ad26.COV2.S COVID-19 vaccine or a placebo. The sequencing used peripheral blood, collected in a trial of Ad26.COV2.S vaccine versus placebo. CDR3 in DNA: TGCGCCAGCAGCTGGACAGGGAATGGAAACACCATATATTTT. Translation gives CASSWTGNGNTIYF.